Listed here are 5 T cell receptor beta chains from one sample, sequenced in a study of T cell responses to AZD1222 COVID-19 vaccine (TCRdb year 2021). Library method: the immunoSEQ multiplex PCR assay. The table comes from immuneACCESS by way of TCRdb, which keeps in-frame sequences with V and J called. Part of the clones is missing from these tables; in studies checked, under half for an unresolved V gene and the rest for unknown reasons. The sample records approximately 180,000 clones, 85% to 95% of which are singletons. The top ten clones comprise roughly 1% of the sample. The sample's time point label, in plain terms: about 28 days (+/-7) after the second vaccine dose. Per the publication, the treatment or condition label means: meningococcal conjugate vaccine given as trial control. The source was peripheral blood, collected 28 days after the second dose of the MenACWY control vaccine. The receptors stem from an adult who received the MenACWY meningococcal vaccine as a control.

The chain recombines TRBV3-1 (or the pseudogene TRBV3-2) with TRBJ2-7, with 7 bases fitting TRBD2. CDR1 LGHDT and CDR2 YNNKEL come from the germline V gene (reference sequence). CDR3 length: 16 amino acids. V gave up 5 bases and J gave up 3 bases; unmatched junction bases: 13. CDR3 sequence: CASSFRRGLLNYEQYF. CDR3 DNA sequence: TGTGCCAGCAGCTTTCGACGGGGACTACTGAACTACGAGCAGTACTTC.

This chain links TRBV12-5 with TRBJ1-2; D is unresolved. The CDR3 extends over 14 amino acids. V was pared by 3 bases and J by 3 bases, with 11 bases between. Germline loops: CDR1 LGHNT, CDR2 FRNRAP. The CDR3 here is CASGFSGRHYGYTF. For the CDR3, the DNA is TGTGCTAGTGGTTTTTCGGGCAGGCACTATGGCTACACCTTC.

In this sample, this clone turned up once. The chain uses TRBV18 and TRBJ1-6; a weak D match, TRBD1 (6 bases). Trimming shortened V by 3 bases and J by 9 bases, and 18 bases separated the two germline ends. There are 16 residues in the CDR3. Germline V gives CDR1 KGHSH, CDR2 LQKENI. The CDR3 reads CASSPVGTREGSPLHF. CDR3 DNA: TGTGCCAGCTCACCGGTCGGGACAAGGGAGGGTTCACCCCTCCACTTT. Full variable domain (remainder filled in from reference TRBV18 and TRBJ1-6): NAGVMQNPRHLVRRRGQEARLRCSPMKGHSHVYWYRQLPEEGLKFMVYLQKENIIDESGMPKERFSAEFPKEGPSILRIQQVVRGDSAAYFCASSPVGTREGSPLHFGNGTRLTVT.

CDR3 nucleotides: TGTGCCAGCAGCTTTAATAGGGAGAGCAATGAGCAGTTCTTC. This translates into CASSFNRESNEQFF. This chain connects TRBV11-2 to TRBJ2-1; D perhaps matches TRBD2 (5 bases). The V gene's germline CDR1 is SGHAT and CDR2 FQNNGV. Trimming left V 3 bases short and J 6 bases short, with 12 bases between. The CDR3 is 14 residues long.

Points on this clone: Other nucleotide sequences from this sample produce the same CDR3. In DNA, the CDR3 is TGTGCCAGCAGCTTTGACAGTGCAACTAATGAAAAACTGTTTTTT. Protein sequence: CASSFDSATNEKLFF. V usage is TRBV11-2 and J usage is TRBJ1-4; D perhaps matches TRBD1 (5 bases). The CDR3 extends over 15 amino acids. The ends were cut back, 3 bases at V and 0 bases at J, with 8 bases in the middle. Germline values: CDR1 SGHAT, CDR2 FQNNGV.